This T cell receptor (beta chain) was sequenced in a study of CD8+CD57+ T cells in acquired aplastic anemia. At the level of the study: Quantities of DNA derived from sorted CD4+ and CD8+ cells averaged approximately 3.5 ug. Healthy CD8+ samples averaged about 11.0 million reads.

CDR3 and TCR beta VDJ profiling relied on genomic DNA as the template. Each CDR3 protein gets one entry after TCRdb re-called the reads with MiXCR. The sample lists a few hundred thousand distinct CDR3 sequences; around 68% were seen once. The study, taken as a whole, reports: About 30 was the count of CD8+ CDR3 sequences that patients shared with controls.

Comment on this clonotype: No antigen is known for it.

The TCR originated in a human donor in good health, serving as a control. The sample taken for sequencing was sorted CD4+, CD8+, or CD8+CD57+ T cells (not recorded which) from PBMCs.

The CDR3: CSVMTVFGETQYF. In DNA, the CDR3 is TGCAGCGTCATGACGGTGTTCGGGGAGACCCAGTACTTC. The chain recombines TRBV29-1 with TRBJ2-5; D remains ambiguous. The CDR3 contains 13 residues. The V gene lost 6 bases and the J gene lost 5 bases, with 16 bases spanning the gap. Germline values: CDR1 SQVTM, CDR2 ANQGSEA.